This TCR beta chain was observed in a study of T-cell memory formation after mild COVID-19. Across the whole study: Largely, the TCR clusters proved donor specific. General study results and limits: Researchers found some responding clones in pre-infection memory, a sign that cross-reactive memory joined. SARS-CoV-2 specificity was not confirmed for second-wave clones peaking on day 37. Balance between CD4 and CD8 was seen in clones contracting day 15 to 85, and a CD4+ lean was seen in later expanders.

TCRdb called the 5' RACE reads again in MiXCR, with one record for every CDR3 protein. Among 550,000 to 650,000 distinct CDR3 sequences listed, around 16% were seen once. As regards this clonotype: Its antigen is currently unknown.

The source of this sequence is an adult woman who had mild COVID-19 (a few samples of this study predate the infection). Cell type and time point are not known. Sample: PBMCs or a T cell subset sorted from them (not recorded which).

CDR3 protein: CASSLRVANYGYTF. The CDR3 bases are TGTGCCAGCAGCTTACGGGTAGCTAACTATGGCTACACCTTC. V usage is TRBV11-2 and J usage is TRBJ1-2; D unresolved. The CDR3 runs to 14 residues. Trimming left V 2 bases short and J 0 bases short, with 7 bases between. Germline V gene sequence: CDR1 SGHAT, CDR2 FQNNGV.